Listed below are T cell receptor beta chains from one sample, sequenced in a study of cytomegalovirus exposure and HLA in healthy donors. This table comes from immunoSEQ multiplex PCR, and its TCRdb copy is limited to in-frame clones, with some not included. Counted here are 100,000 to 150,000 clones, around nine tenths occurring once; the ten biggest clones make up approximately 1.5%. The sample taken for sequencing was PBMCs. Every receptor here comes from a young man in good health and CMV-seronegative. The CDR3 runs from the conserved cysteine through the conserved F or W.

cdr3_length: 13; v_call: TRBV2; j_call: TRBJ2-2; cdr3_aa: CASSGEETGELFF
cdr3_length: 19; v_call: TRBV4-1; j_call: TRBJ1-2; cdr3_aa: CASSQEGSGGRGLRNGYTF
cdr3_length: 15; v_call: TRBV9; j_call: TRBJ1-3; cdr3_aa: CASSAGEFSGNTIYF
cdr3_length: 15; v_call: TRBV11-2; j_call: TRBJ1-2; cdr3_aa: CASSLFGGKGYGYTF
cdr3_length: 12; v_call: TRBV6-5; j_call: TRBJ1-1; cdr3_aa: CASHPGWSEAFF
cdr3_length: 15; v_call: TRBV6-1; j_call: TRBJ2-5; cdr3_aa: CASSFIQGSGETQYF
cdr3_length: 18; v_call: TRBV25-1; j_call: TRBJ2-2; cdr3_aa: CASREAGAGVRSSGELFF
cdr3_length: 13; v_call: TRBV4-2; j_call: TRBJ1-1; cdr3_aa: CASSQDSQGEAFF
cdr3_length: 13; v_call: TRBV6-1; j_call: TRBJ1-1; cdr3_aa: CASRPGEVGEAFF
cdr3_length: 13; v_call: TRBV19; j_call: TRBJ2-4; cdr3_aa: CASSNPMATVQYF
cdr3_length: 14; v_call: TRBV27; j_call: TRBJ1-2; cdr3_aa: CASRRTGTEYGYTF
cdr3_length: 16; v_call: TRBV6-4; j_call: TRBJ2-1; cdr3_aa: CASSDSPLATYNEQFF
cdr3_length: 12; v_call: TRBV9; j_call: TRBJ2-1; cdr3_aa: CASSVDGTVEFF
cdr3_length: 17; v_call: TRBV2; j_call: TRBJ2-2; cdr3_aa: CASTSRRAGVNTGELFF
cdr3_length: 13; v_call: TRBV7-9; j_call: TRBJ2-1; cdr3_aa: CASSDSGGGEQFF
cdr3_length: 13; v_call: TRBV30; j_call: TRBJ1-1; cdr3_aa: CAWTQGLRTEAFF
cdr3_length: 18; v_call: TRBV27; j_call: TRBJ2-7; cdr3_aa: CASSPTGVILAKDYEQYF
cdr3_length: 14; v_call: TRBV28; j_call: TRBJ2-5; cdr3_aa: CASLDGSTQETQYF